This section outlines one T cell receptor (beta chain) sequence together with its context. Its specificity is not known. As part of library construction, unique molecular identifiers were attached to individual cDNA molecules. TCRdb re-analysed the 5' RACE reads in MiXCR, keeping a single row per CDR3 protein. The top ten hold roughly 8.7% of the sample, which has tens of thousands of distinct CDR3 sequences, under 15% seen once. Germline CDR1 reads SQVTM; CDR2 reads ANQGSEA. The CDR3 covers 13 residues. J was trimmed by 5 bases and V by 6 bases; bases with no gene match: 7. This entry belongs to a study of early T cells in non-severe SARS-CoV-2 infection. Study background: RNA in bulk from unsorted whole blood was sequenced, and chains were unpaired. Whole-study results and caveats: Missing private and CD4 specificities, VDJdb matching favored anti-spike CD8 responses.

This TCR came from an adult who was a healthcare worker with PCR-confirmed SARS-CoV-2 infection or an uninfected control (not recorded which). What was sequenced was whole blood. The rearrangement links TRBV29-1 to TRBJ2-1, with TRBD1 identical over 7 bases. The CDR3 bases are TGCAGCGTCCACCAACAGGGGAACAATGAGCAGTTCTTC. Amino acid sequence: CSVHQQGNNEQFF.